This T cell receptor beta chain emerged from a study of glioma-infiltrating T cells after dendritic cell vaccination. Looking at the study overall: Autologous tumor lysate-pulsed dendritic cell vaccination was given between the early 2000s and the early 2010s. The vaccine used monocyte-derived dendritic cells pulsed overnight with autologous tumor lysate.

The PCR used 60 V beta and 13 J beta primers. Sequenced by immunoSEQ multiplex PCR; TCRdb stores in-frame clones only, minus some. The table shows 91,000 or so clones, with approximately 84% occurring only once. This sample's time point: after dendritic cell vaccination, including at tumor progression/relapse. Isocitrate dehydrogenase mutation was absent in all glioblastoma patients. CDR3 length: 12 residues. The ends were cut back, 6 bases at V and 5 bases at J, with 9 bases in the middle. Germline-derived CDR1 and CDR2 are MNHEY and SMNVEV (reference sequence). The receptor was derived from a human donor with glioblastoma. The input for sequencing was blood, taken after dendritic cell vaccination. V gene TRBV27 combines with J gene TRBJ2-3; D possibly corresponds to TRBD2 (6 bases). In DNA form, the CDR3 reads TGTGCCAGCAGCATTAGCGGAGATACGCAGTATTTT. This encodes CASSISGDTQYF.